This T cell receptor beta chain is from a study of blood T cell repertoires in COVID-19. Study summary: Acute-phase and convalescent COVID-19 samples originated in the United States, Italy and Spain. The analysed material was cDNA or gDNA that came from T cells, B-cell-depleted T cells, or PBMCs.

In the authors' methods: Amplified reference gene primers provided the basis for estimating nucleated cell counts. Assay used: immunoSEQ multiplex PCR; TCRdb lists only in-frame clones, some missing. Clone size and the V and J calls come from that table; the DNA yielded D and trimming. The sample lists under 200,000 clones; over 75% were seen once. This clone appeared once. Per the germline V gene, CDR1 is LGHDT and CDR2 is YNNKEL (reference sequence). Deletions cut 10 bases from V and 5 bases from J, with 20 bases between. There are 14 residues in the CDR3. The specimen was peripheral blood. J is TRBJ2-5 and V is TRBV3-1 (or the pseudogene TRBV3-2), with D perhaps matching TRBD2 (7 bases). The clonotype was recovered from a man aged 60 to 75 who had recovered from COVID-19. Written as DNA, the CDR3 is TGTGCCACCGACCTGAGGGGGGGCCATGAGACCCAGTACTTC. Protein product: CATDLRGGHETQYF.